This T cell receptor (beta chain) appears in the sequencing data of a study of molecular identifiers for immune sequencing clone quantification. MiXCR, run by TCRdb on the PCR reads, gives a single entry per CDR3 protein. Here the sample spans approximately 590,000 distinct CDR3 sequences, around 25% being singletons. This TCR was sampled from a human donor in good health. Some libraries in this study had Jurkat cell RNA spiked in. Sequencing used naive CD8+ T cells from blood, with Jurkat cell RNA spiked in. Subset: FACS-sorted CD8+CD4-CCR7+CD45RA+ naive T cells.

CDR3 in DNA: TGTGCCACCAGGGACAGCCTGCATCAGCCCCAGCATTTT. Translating it yields CATRDSLHQPQHF. V gene TRBV15 combines with J gene TRBJ1-5; the D gene is possibly TRBD1 (6 bases). The V gene's germline CDR1 is LNHNV and CDR2 YYDKDF (reference sequence). The ends were cut back, 6 bases at V and 5 bases at J, with 11 bases in the middle. CDR3 size: 13 residues.